This paragraph covers one T cell receptor beta chain sequence. The antigen is unknown. UMI-labeled 5' RACE yielded the TRB cDNA libraries. TCRdb reprocessed the 5' RACE reads, keeping one entry per CDR3 protein, no DNA. The sample shows tens of thousands of distinct CDR3 sequences, and about 0.8% sits with its ten largest clones. This specimen comes from a study of CXCR3-negative and CXCR3-positive naive CD8 T cells. CD45RO-CCR7+CD27+CD95- characterized naive CD8+ T cells. The CDR3 contains 15 residues. Germline V gene lookup returns CDR1 MNHNY and CDR2 SVGAGI (reference sequence). Study-wide results and caveats: Relative to CXCR3-negative naive cells, CXCR3-positive naive cells had more hydrophobic TRB CDR3s. With surface CD5 comparable between naive subsets, TCR strength was estimated using properties derived from the TRB CDR3.

The V call is TRBV6-6, the J call TRBJ2-2; TCRdb's D gene call, TRBD1, goes unchecked for lack of DNA. Sequencing input: naive CXCR3+ CD8+ T cells from blood. Subset described: CD45RO-CCR7+CD27+CD95- naive CD8+ T cells expressing CXCR3 (TNR3+). The clonotype originates from a human donor in good health. Some clones in this sample may be carry-over from other donors' samples. The CDR3: CASSLLTGEAGELFF.